This is a list of T cell receptor beta chains from one sample in a study of blood T cells in healthy people across ages. One entry per CDR3 protein results from TCRdb running MiXCR on the 5' RACE reads. The sample carries 780,000 or so distinct CDR3 sequences, 20% to 30% recorded once. The sample also formed part of further work on T cells of mothers and their children.

The sample consisted of blood. The receptor source for this set is a boy younger than 18 in good health. Both conserved end residues are part of each CDR3. D genes are given only for firm matches. The size field is filled for only some rows; it gives once, few, many or a size class.

d_gene	abundance	v_gene	j_gene	CDR3nt	CDR3aa
NA	NA	TRBV30	TRBJ2-7	TGTGCCTGGAGTGTCCGGGTAAACGAGCAGTACTTC	CAWSVRVNEQYF
NA	NA	TRBV7-2	TRBJ2-3	TGTGCCAGCAGCCTCCAGAATACAGATACGCAGTATTTT	CASSLQNTDTQYF
NA	few	TRBV28	TRBJ1-1	TGTGCCAGCAGTTTACCCAGACCTTATCCGAACACTGAAGCTTTCTTT	CASSLPRPYPNTEAFF
NA	many	TRBV15	TRBJ1-4	TGTGCCACCAGCAGAGATCGGAGGACAGCTGTCCATGAAAAACTGTTTTTT	CATSRDRRTAVHEKLFF
TRBD1	NA	TRBV9	TRBJ1-4	TGTGCCAGCGGCTCTCCCCAGACAGGGACTAATGAAAAACTGTTTTTT	CASGSPQTGTNEKLFF
NA	NA	TRBV28	TRBJ2-2	TGTGCCAGCAGTTTGCCCTACTCCACCGGGGAGCTGTTTTTT	CASSLPYSTGELFF
TRBD2	NA	TRBV7-6	TRBJ2-3	TGTGCCAGCAGCTTAATTTTGATCGCGGGGGGAAACACAGATACGCAGTATTTT	CASSLILIAGGNTDTQYF
NA	few	TRBV7-9	TRBJ2-1	TGTGCCAGCAGCCCCAGGGCCGTGAGGGCTGAGCAGTTCTTC	CASSPRAVRAEQFF
NA	few	TRBV6-1	TRBJ2-1	TGTGCCTCCCTCGGACAGTCTGGCGGGAGAGGGTTACGGGAGCAGTTCTTC	CASLGQSGGRGLREQFF
NA	few	TRBV11-2	TRBJ2-1	TGTGCCAGCGCCCCCGGGTGGGGTAAGGACAATGAGCAGTTCTTC	CASAPGWGKDNEQFF
NA	NA	TRBV20-1	TRBJ2-7	TGCAGTGCTAGTCGGGGGAACTACGAGCAGTACTTC	CSASRGNYEQYF
NA	few	TRBV28	TRBJ2-5	TGTGCCAGCAGTTTATGGCCCCGACAGGAACAAGAGACCCAGTACTTC	CASSLWPRQEQETQYF
TRBD2	NA	TRBV14	TRBJ2-1	TGTGCCAGCAGCCAAGATATCCTAGCGGGAGCGGTTGAGCAGTTCTTC	CASSQDILAGAVEQFF
TRBD2	NA	TRBV29-1	TRBJ2-1	TGCAGCGGAGCGGGGCCTAATGAGCAGTTCTTC	CSGAGPNEQFF
TRBD2	NA	TRBV29-1	TRBJ2-7	TGCAGCGCGGAGACTAGCGGGGCAGTTTACGAGCAGTACTTC	CSAETSGAVYEQYF
NA	many	TRBV6-2/TRBV6-3	TRBJ2-5	TGTGCCAGCAGCTCTACAGAGACCCAGTACTTC	CASSSTETQYF
NA	few	TRBV14	TRBJ2-5	TGTGCCAGCAGCCAACTAGCTTGGTACCAAGAGACCCAGTACTTC	CASSQLAWYQETQYF
NA	NA	TRBV28	TRBJ1-1	TGTGCCAGCAGGCCCGCCGGGGGCCCAACTGAAGCTTTCTTT	CASRPAGGPTEAFF
TRBD2	many	TRBV7-2	TRBJ2-1	TGTGCCAGCAGCCAGGGACTAGCCTACAATGAGCAGTTCTTC	CASSQGLAYNEQFF
TRBD2	NA	TRBV7-9	TRBJ2-3	TGTGCCAGCAGCTTAGCCCCTAGCGGGGGGATCACAGATACGCAGTATTTT	CASSLAPSGGITDTQYF
NA	NA	TRBV7-9	TRBJ2-7	TGTGCCAGCAGCTTGGAGAAGCTCTACGAGCAGTACTTC	CASSLEKLYEQYF
NA	NA	TRBV7-9	TRBJ2-7	TGTGCCAGCAGCTCAATTAGGGGGGGTTCCTACGAGCAGTACTTC	CASSSIRGGSYEQYF
NA	NA	TRBV12-3/TRBV12-4	TRBJ2-7	TGTGCCAGCAGCAGCCGGGACTGGCCCTACGAGCAGTACTTC	CASSSRDWPYEQYF
NA	NA	TRBV6-2/TRBV6-3	TRBJ2-2	TGTGCCAGCAGTTACACCACGGCCGGGGAGCTGTTTTTT	CASSYTTAGELFF
TRBD1	few	TRBV7-2	TRBJ2-5	TGTGCCAGCAGCTTAGTCGGACAGGGTCCGGAGACCCAGTACTTC	CASSLVGQGPETQYF
NA	NA	TRBV20-1	TRBJ1-6	TGCAGTGCTAGAGACCCACGGGATAATTCACCCCTCCACTTT	CSARDPRDNSPLHF
NA	few	TRBV7-2	TRBJ2-5	TGTGCCAGCAGCTTACGGCCAGTCCAAGAGACCCAGTACTTC	CASSLRPVQETQYF
TRBD2	NA	TRBV20-1	TRBJ2-7	TGCAGTGGGACCACGGGGACTAGGGCCCACGAGCAGTACTTC	CSGTTGTRAHEQYF
TRBD1	NA	TRBV4-3	TRBJ2-3	TGCGCCAGCAGCCAAGACAGGGGGAATGCAGATACGCAGTATTTT	CASSQDRGNADTQYF
NA	NA	TRBV4-3	TRBJ2-1	TGCGCCAGCAGCCAAGGGACAGAGACCTACAATGAGCAGTTCTTC	CASSQGTETYNEQFF
TRBD2	NA	TRBV4-3	TRBJ2-1	TGCGCCAGCAGCCAAGGCATGAGCGGGGTTCTTGAGCAGTTCTTC	CASSQGMSGVLEQFF
NA	many	TRBV6-2/TRBV6-3	TRBJ1-4	TGTGCCAGCAGCAAAGGCGAGGACGGCCCGTCGAAACTGTTTTTT	CASSKGEDGPSKLFF